Listed below are T cell receptor beta chains from one sample, sequenced in a study of vaccination effects on CD4 cells after COVID-19. Their antigens are not known. Here immunoSEQ multiplex PCR was the method, and the copy in TCRdb shows in-frame clones only, minus some. The sample holds more than 25,000 clones, roughly two thirds seen once. Sequences were derived from CD4+ T cells from PBMCs cultured with HCoV-229E spike peptides, sampled before COVID-19 vaccination. The receptors derive from a human donor who received a COVID-19 vaccine. Both conserved end residues are part of each CDR3. A D gene is named only where the DNA matches it firmly. Not all rows give a size; the values are once, few, many and, for expanded clones, a class.

>TRBV25-1|TRBD1|TRBJ2-7|NA
CASRGTGVYEQYF
TGTGCCAGCCGGGGGACAGGGGTTTACGAGCAGTACTTC
>TRBV19|NA|TRBJ1-1|NA
CASSRQNTEAFF
TGTGCCAGTAGCCGACAGAACACTGAAGCTTTCTTT
>TRBV6-5|TRBD2|TRBJ2-2|NA
CASSYLAGGRTGELFF
TGTGCCAGCAGTTATCTTGCGGGAGGGCGGACCGGGGAGCTGTTTTTT
>TRBV6-4|NA|TRBJ1-1|NA
CASSDSDNTEAFF
TGTGCCAGCAGTGACTCGGACAACACTGAAGCTTTCTTT
>TRBV24-1|NA|TRBJ1-1|medium-sized
CATSDLTAGAQGAFF
TGTGCCACCAGTGATTTGACGGCAGGGGCCCAAGGAGCTTTCTTT
>TRBV6-5|NA|TRBJ1-5|NA
CASRTAGTQPQHF
TGTGCCAGCAGGACAGCAGGGACTCAGCCCCAGCATTTT
>TRBV20-1|NA|TRBJ1-2|few
CSASEPAGYTF
TGCAGTGCTAGCGAGCCGGCCGGCTACACCTTC
>TRBV18|NA|TRBJ2-5|NA
CASSPRGVQETQYF
TGTGCCAGCTCACCAAGAGGGGTCCAAGAGACCCAGTACTTC
>TRBV9|NA|TRBJ2-3|NA
CASNPAGRTDTQYF
TGTGCCAGCAATCCGGCAGGTCGCACAGATACGCAGTATTTT
>TRBV6-1|NA|TRBJ1-2|few
CASSEAFAEANYGYTF
TGTGCCAGCAGTGAAGCGTTCGCGGAAGCTAACTATGGCTACACCTTC
>TRBV3-1/TRBV3-2|NA|TRBJ1-5|NA
CASSRPCRDRNQPQHF
TGTGCCAGCAGCCGTCCGTGCAGGGATCGCAATCAGCCCCAGCATTTT
>TRBV3-1/TRBV3-2|NA|TRBJ1-1|NA
CASSQEQWIIGEEAFF
TGTGCCAGCAGCCAAGAGCAGTGGATCATCGGGGAGGAAGCTTTCTTT
>TRBV6-6|NA|TRBJ1-5|few
CASSYEGYSNQPQHF
TGTGCCAGCAGTTACGAGGGGTATAGCAATCAGCCCCAGCATTTT
>TRBV5-1|TRBD1|TRBJ1-4|NA
CASSSGQLNEKLFF
TGCGCCAGCAGCTCGGGACAGCTTAATGAAAAACTGTTTTTT
>TRBV2|TRBD1|TRBJ2-1|NA
CASSKKGTAAYNEQFF
TGTGCCAGCAGTAAGAAAGGGACAGCTGCCTACAATGAGCAGTTCTTC
>TRBV25-1|TRBD1|TRBJ2-3|NA
CASTGRSGTGEVTDTQYF
TGTGCCAGCACGGGGAGATCCGGGACAGGGGAGGTGACAGATACGCAGTATTTT
>TRBV7-2|NA|TRBJ1-1|few
CASSLATPHPWDNSNTEAFF
TGTGCCAGCAGCTTAGCGACCCCGCATCCTTGGGACAACTCGAACACTGAAGCTTTCTTT
>TRBV7-2|TRBD2|TRBJ2-7|NA
CASSLISGGAYEQYF
TGTGCCAGCAGCTTAATCAGCGGGGGGGCCTACGAGCAGTACTTC
>TRBV6-2/TRBV6-3|TRBD1|TRBJ1-2|NA
CASSGTAPGYTF
TGTGCCAGCAGCGGGACAGCGCCTGGCTACACCTTC
>TRBV2|NA|TRBJ2-3|NA
CAPSDQPQDTQYF
TGTGCCCCCTCGGATCAGCCGCAGGATACGCAGTATTTT
>TRBV20-1|NA|TRBJ2-1|NA
CSSGPYNEQFF
TGCAGCTCTGGACCGTACAATGAGCAGTTCTTC
>TRBV6-5|NA|TRBJ2-7|NA
CASSRPVSYEQYF
TGTGCCAGCAGTCGTCCAGTCTCCTACGAGCAGTACTTC
>TRBV30|NA|TRBJ1-2|few
CAWSGGRGGGYTF
TGTGCCTGGAGTGGGGGCAGGGGTGGCGGCTACACCTTC
>TRBV5-1|TRBD2|TRBJ2-7|NA
CASSAPRGGSGEQYF
TGCGCCAGCAGCGCTCCCCGGGGGGGCAGCGGCGAGCAGTACTTC
>TRBV12-5|NA|TRBJ1-1|NA
CASGWDWTEAFF
TGTGCTAGTGGTTGGGATTGGACTGAAGCTTTCTTT
>TRBV10-3|NA|TRBJ2-5|NA
CAISDRGGRQETQYF
TGTGCCATCAGTGACAGGGGGGGCCGGCAAGAGACCCAGTACTTC
>TRBV2|TRBD2|TRBJ2-7|NA
CASRAAGGPNYEQYF
TGTGCCAGCAGGGCGGCGGGAGGGCCGAACTACGAGCAGTACTTC
>TRBV10-3|NA|TRBJ1-2|NA
CAISVAGDYGYTF
TGTGCCATAAGTGTGGCAGGCGACTATGGCTACACCTTC
>TRBV27|TRBD1|TRBJ2-7|few
CASSRGPFEGEYEQYF
TGTGCCAGCTCCAGGGGGCCCTTCGAAGGGGAATACGAGCAGTACTTC
>TRBV6-4|NA|TRBJ2-7|NA
CASSGPHYEQYF
TGTGCCAGCAGTGGCCCCCACTACGAGCAGTACTTC
>TRBV30|NA|TRBJ1-2|NA
CAWSLEQAGGYTF
TGTGCCTGGAGTTTAGAACAGGCAGGAGGCTACACCTTC
>TRBV12-5|NA|TRBJ2-1|NA
CASGLVIGADYNEQFF
TGTGCTAGTGGTTTGGTAATAGGGGCTGACTACAATGAGCAGTTCTTC
>TRBV6-2/TRBV6-3|NA|TRBJ2-3|once
CASSRWMSADTQYF
TGTGCCAGCAGTCGTTGGATGAGCGCAGATACGCAGTATTTT
>TRBV27|NA|TRBJ2-2|NA
CASTPPRGGTGELFF
TGTGCCAGCACCCCCCCTCGCGGAGGGACCGGGGAGCTGTTTTTT
>TRBV27|NA|TRBJ1-2|NA
CASSLNSGRANYGYTF
TGTGCCAGCAGTTTAAATTCGGGCAGAGCTAACTATGGCTACACCTTC
>TRBV7-2|TRBD2|TRBJ2-3|NA
CASSSTGGTQYF
TGTGCCAGCAGCTCAACGGGGGGTACGCAGTATTTT
>TRBV7-9|TRBD2|TRBJ2-3|NA
CASSLGVLAGYLTDTQYF
TGTGCCAGCAGCTTAGGAGTCTTAGCGGGCTACCTCACAGATACGCAGTATTTT
>TRBV7-3|NA|TRBJ2-2|few
CASSLNPGAGELFF
TGTGCCAGCAGCTTGAATCCAGGGGCCGGGGAGCTGTTTTTT
>TRBV3-1/TRBV3-2|TRBD1|TRBJ2-1|NA
CASSQALGGGSSYNEQFF
TGTGCCAGCAGCCAAGCCCTAGGGGGCGGCAGCTCCTACAATGAGCAGTTCTTC
>TRBV28|NA|TRBJ1-2|NA
CASRRYGYTF
TGTGCCAGCAGACGCTATGGCTACACCTTC